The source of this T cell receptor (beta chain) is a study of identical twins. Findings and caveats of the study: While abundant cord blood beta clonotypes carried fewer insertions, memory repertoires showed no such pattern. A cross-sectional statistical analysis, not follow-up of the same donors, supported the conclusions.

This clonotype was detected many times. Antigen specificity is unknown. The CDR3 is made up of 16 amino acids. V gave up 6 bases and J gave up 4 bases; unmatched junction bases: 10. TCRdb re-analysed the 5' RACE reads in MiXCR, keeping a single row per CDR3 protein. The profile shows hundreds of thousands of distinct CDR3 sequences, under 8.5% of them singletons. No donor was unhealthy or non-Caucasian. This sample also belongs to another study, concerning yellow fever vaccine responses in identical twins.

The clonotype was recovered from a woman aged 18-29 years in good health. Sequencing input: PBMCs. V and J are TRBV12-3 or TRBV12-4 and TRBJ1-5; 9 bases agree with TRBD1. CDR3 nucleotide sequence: TGTGCCAGCAGCCCCCTGCCGGGACAGGGTAATCAGCCCCAGCATTTT. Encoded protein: CASSPLPGQGNQPQHF.